This TCR beta chain was recorded in a study of blood T cell repertoires in COVID-19. Study overall: The samples span acute and convalescent COVID-19 from the United States, Italy and Spain.

In the authors' workflow: Reference gene primers were amplified, and this amplification served to estimate nucleated cell counts. Sequencing was performed with immunoSEQ multiplex PCR; in TCRdb, only in-frame clones are kept and a portion is missing. The DNA gave D and trimming, while V, J and clone size come from that table. The sample lists 50,000 to 60,000 clones; 83% were seen once. Germline CDR1 MNHEY, CDR2 SVGAGI. The length of the CDR3 is 14 residues. The ends lost 2 bases at V and 8 bases at J; junction bases unmatched: 6. Material for sequencing was peripheral blood. V is TRBV6-5 and J is TRBJ1-2; TRBD1 matches 9 bases. This clonotype originated in a man in his forties with acute or convalescent COVID-19. CDR3 in DNA: TGTGCCAGCAGTTACACGGGACAGGGTGTCGGCTACACCTTC. It encodes CASSYTGQGVGYTF.